Following are 13 T cell receptor beta chains from one sample sequenced in a study of T cells in Graves' hyperthyroidism and ophthalmopathy. Amplification of TCR beta CDR3 regions was performed using RNA transcripts as template. The TCR CDR3 first-round RT-PCR relied on the HTBI primer set. Each CDR3 protein gets one entry after TCRdb re-called the multiplex PCR reads with MiXCR. The profile covers about 560,000 distinct CDR3 sequences, with roughly 50% appearing a single time and roughly 8.2% taken by the ten largest. The sequencing input was peripheral blood or thyroid tissue (not recorded which). The origin of the receptors is a woman aged 18-29 years with Graves' hyperthyroidism.

This clonotype was recorded only once. One base away lies a much larger clone, so this may be a sequencing read error. The CDR3 does not end in the conserved phenylalanine or tryptophan, so this is likely a read error. V and J are TRBV24-1 and TRBJ2-5, with a possible D match to TRBD1 (6 bases). V lost 3 bases and J 3 bases, leaving 13 bases between the germline ends. Germline CDR1 and CDR2: KGHDR and SFDVKD. This CDR3 has 15 residues. The CDR3 region is CATSDQSTGKETQYL. CDR3 DNA sequence: TGTGCCACCAGTGATCAATCGACAGGAAAAGAGACCCAGTACCTC.

The chain recombines TRBV11-2 with TRBJ2-7, with a tentative D call TRBD2 (6 bases). V was trimmed by 5 bases and J by 5 bases, leaving 22 bases between them. The CDR3 consists of 16 residues. Germline V gene lookup returns CDR1 SGHAT and CDR2 FQNNGV. CDR3 loop: CASSTEISFREDEQYF. The CDR3 DNA is TGTGCCAGCAGCACGGAAATCTCCTTCAGGGAGGACGAGCAGTACTTC. The full variable domain, its missing parts supplied by reference TRBV11-2 and TRBJ2-7, is EAGVAQSPRYKIIEKRQSVAFWCNPISGHATLYWYQQILGQGPKLLIQFQNNGVVDDSQLPKDRFSAERLKGVDSTLKIQPAKLEDSAVYLCASSTEISFREDEQYFGPGTRLTVT.

In its sample, this clonotype was seen a few times. Compared with germline, one end of the junction differs, possibly owing to a read error. The rearrangement links TRBV10-3 to TRBJ2-7; D is uncertain. The CDR3 extends over 15 amino acids. Germline assignment: CDR1 ENHRY and CDR2 SYGVKD. Written as DNA, the CDR3 is TGTGCCAGCAGTTACGCCATTCCCCACTGGGGCGAGCAGTACTTC. Translated: CASSYAIPHWGEQYF.

This clonotype was picked up many times. The chain couples TRBV10-3 to TRBJ1-3; D might be TRBD1 (5 bases). The germline V gene encodes CDR1 ENHRY and CDR2 SYGVKD. V gave up 7 bases and J gave up 8 bases, with 18 bases separating them. CDR3 length: 14 amino acids. The chain's CDR3 is CAINPGRRSDTIYF. The CDR3 DNA reads as TGTGCCATCAATCCGGGACGGAGGAGTGACACCATATATTTT.

Concerning this clonotype: At one end the junction does not follow the germline gene, possibly because of a read error. The CDR3 is CASSQPGLAGTGELFF. DNA for the CDR3: TGCGCCAGCAGCCAACCGGGACTAGCGGGCACCGGGGAGCTGTTTTTT. The chain links TRBV7-6 to TRBJ2-2; 12 bases agree with TRBD2. Per the germline V gene, CDR1 is SGHVS and CDR2 is FNYEAQ. CDR3 length: 16 residues.

This clonotype was counted between two and nine times. CDR3 in amino acids: CSASRQGASYEQYF. As DNA, the CDR3 is TGCAGTGCTAGTAGGCAGGGGGCATCGTACGAGCAGTACTTC. This chain joins TRBV20-1 and TRBJ2-7, with TRBD1 identical over 8 bases. This CDR3 is built from 14 residues. CDR1 and CDR2 (germline): DFQATT, SNEGSKA (reference sequence). J gave up 4 bases and V 3 bases, and 8 bases lay outside the gene matches.

As to this clonotype: A read error may account for a junction end that differs from germline. This chain connects TRBV24-1 to TRBJ1-2; a possible D gene is TRBD1 (6 bases). Germline CDR1 reads KGHDR; CDR2 reads SFDVKD. The CDR3 extends over 13 amino acids. The CDR3 DNA is TGTGCCAGCAGTGTGGACAGACTAGCTGGCTACACCTTC. Its protein product is CASSVDRLAGYTF.

This chain joins TRBV7-8 and TRBJ2-5; 15 nucleotides match TRBD2. Germline V gene data show CDR1 as SGHVS and CDR2 as FQNEAQ. V shed 5 bases and J 7 bases; nucleotides not matched to a gene: 11. The CDR3 has 17 residues. For the CDR3, the DNA is TGTGCCAGCAGCCCAGGACTAGCGGGAGGGGACAGACGGACCCAGTACTTC. Residues: CASSPGLAGGDRRTQYF.

The V call is TRBV2, the J call TRBJ2-2; possible D gene TRBD1, 6 bases. V lost 3 bases, J lost 6 bases, and 11 bases lay in between. This CDR3 comprises 14 residues. Germline CDR1 SNHLY, CDR2 FYNNEI. The CDR3 spells CASSENTGSGELFF. CDR3 DNA: TGTGCCAGCAGTGAGAATACAGGGTCCGGGGAGCTGTTTTTT.

The V and J genes are TRBV12-3 or TRBV12-4 and TRBJ2-7; D ambiguous. The V and J ends lost 2 bases and 3 bases respectively, with 14 bases between them. The CDR3 is 15 residues long. CDR3: CASSLWTARNYEQYF. The CDR3, as DNA: TGTGCCAGCAGTTTATGGACGGCTAGGAACTACGAGCAGTACTTC.

This clonotype appeared many times. The chain employs TRBV2 and TRBJ1-2, with 9 bases aligning to TRBD1. Germline CDR1 and CDR2: SNHLY and FYNNEI. With V trimmed by 3 bases and J by 5 bases, 1 base remained unmatched. The CDR3 runs 13 residues. For the CDR3, the DNA is TGTGCCAGCAGTGAGGGGACAGGGTATGGCTACACCTTC. Translating it yields CASSEGTGYGYTF.

The rearrangement joins TRBV15 to TRBJ2-7; no definite D call. The germline CDR1 and CDR2 sequences are LNHNV and YYDKDF (reference sequence). The CDR3 length is 15 residues. The V end was cut by 3 bases, the J end by 0 bases, with 12 bases between. The CDR3 here is CATSSPGPNSYEQYF. The CDR3 nucleotides are TGTGCCACCAGCAGTCCCGGGCCTAACTCCTACGAGCAGTACTTC. The full variable domain, its missing parts supplied by reference TRBV15 and TRBJ2-7, is DAMVIQNPRYQVTQFGKPVTLSCSQTLNHNVMYWYQQKSSQAPKLLFHYYDKDFNNEADTPDNFQSRRPNTSFCFLDIRSPGLGDTAMYLCATSSPGPNSYEQYFGPGTRLTVT.

This CDR3 reads CAWARGLGEKLFF. CDR3 nucleotides: TGTGCCTGGGCCAGGGGGCTAGGTGAAAAACTGTTTTTT. V is TRBV7-8 and J is TRBJ1-4; 8 bases line up with TRBD1. The CDR3 sequence is 13 residues long. The trim removed 11 bases at V and 7 bases at J, leaving 9 bases unmatched. Germline V CDR1 and CDR2: SGHVS, FQNEAQ.